These T cell receptor beta chains were read from a single sample in a study of blood T cell repertoires in COVID-19. Profiling relied on immunoSEQ multiplex PCR, and the TCRdb table lists in-frame clones only, not all of them. The sample has 150,000 to 200,000 clones, 86% seen once. Sequencing was carried out using peripheral blood. Receptor source: a man in his 70s with acute or convalescent COVID-19. Both conserved end residues are part of each CDR3. A D gene is named only where the DNA matches it firmly. Only part of the rows carry a size: once, few, many, or a class if the clone is expanded.

-,TRBV4-1,17,-,TRBJ2-3,TGCGCCAGCAGCCAAGGGGTTCGGGGAAGCTGGACAGATACGCAGTATTTT,CASSQGVRGSWTDTQYF
TRBD1,TRBV5-8,13,-,TRBJ2-7,TGTGCCAGCAGCTGGGACAGGTTGGAGGAGCAGTACTTC,CASSWDRLEEQYF
TRBD2,TRBV25-1,16,-,TRBJ2-1,TGTGCCAGCTCTCGACTAGCTGCTAGCTCCTACAATGAGCAGTTCTTC,CASSRLAASSYNEQFF
TRBD1,TRBV28,13,-,TRBJ1-3,TGTGCCACCCTTCCGGGACAGGATGACACCATATATTTT,CATLPGQDDTIYF
-,TRBV5-5,15,few,TRBJ1-1,TGTGCCAGCAGCTTGGTAGGGGGGGTAGACACTGAAGCTTTCTTT,CASSLVGGVDTEAFF
-,TRBV18,19,-,TRBJ1-6,TGTGCCAGCTCACCCCTGAGTACTCGGGGTGGCCGCTATAATTCACCCCTCCACTTT,CASSPLSTRGGRYNSPLHF
-,TRBV2,13,-,TRBJ1-5,TGTGCCAGCAGAGAGAGGGCAGATCAGCCCCAGCATTTT,CASRERADQPQHF
TRBD2,TRBV5-4,15,few,TRBJ2-1,TGTGCCAGCAGCAAAGAACTAGCGGGGGAGGGCGAGCAGTTCTTC,CASSKELAGEGEQFF
-,TRBV15,16,-,TRBJ1-5,TGTGCCACCAGCAGAGATCTGGGAGGGGCCAATCAGCCCCAGCATTTT,CATSRDLGGANQPQHF
TRBD2,TRBV7-9,14,-,TRBJ2-5,TGTGCCAGCAGCCGTGGGACTAGCGAAGAGACCCAGTACTTC,CASSRGTSEETQYF
-,TRBV14,13,-,TRBJ1-2,TGTGCCAGCAGCCAGGACGGGATTTATGGCTACACCTTC,CASSQDGIYGYTF
-,TRBV25-1,14,-,TRBJ2-7,TGTGCCAGCAGTGATCCAGGTCCTTCCTACGAGCAGTACTTC,CASSDPGPSYEQYF
TRBD2,TRBV5-1,15,-,TRBJ2-1,TGCGCCAGCAGTTTTCTAGCGGGGGGGCAAGGTGAGCAGTTCTTC,CASSFLAGGQGEQFF
-,TRBV7-9,17,-,TRBJ1-5,TGTGCCAGCAGCTTCGGGACTCGGGGACGGAGGGGACAGCCCCAGCATTTT,CASSFGTRGRRGQPQHF
-,TRBV5-1,14,-,TRBJ2-3,TGCGCCAGCAGCCCCGGACAGACAGAAGATACGCAGTATTTT,CASSPGQTEDTQYF